The 8 T cell receptor beta chains below all came from one sample that was sequenced in a study of cytomegalovirus exposure and HLA in healthy donors. The study ran its PCR with 60 Vbeta and 13 Jbeta primers. Produced via immunoSEQ multiplex PCR; TCRdb's table is partial and in-frame only. Of 45,000 to 55,000 clones listed, roughly 75% are singletons. Material: PBMCs. The receptors derive from a man aged 25 to 45 in good health and CMV-seropositive.

The chain has TRBV6-5 and TRBJ1-6, with 8 bases aligning to TRBD1. J gave up 5 bases and V 5 bases, and 5 bases lay outside the gene matches. There are 15 residues in the CDR3. The germline gives CDR1 MNHEY, CDR2 SVGAGI. The CDR3 reads CASSPRDRNNSPLHF. The CDR3 region has the DNA TGTGCCAGCAGTCCCCGGGACAGGAATAATTCACCCCTCCACTTT.

This chain joins TRBV11-2 and TRBJ2-2; D not certain. Per germline, CDR1 SGHAT and CDR2 FQNNGV. This CDR3 has 14 residues. Trimming shortened V by 6 bases and J by 1 base, and 9 bases separated the two germline ends. The chain's CDR3 is CASRRGLNTGELFF. As DNA, the CDR3 is TGTGCCAGCAGGAGAGGATTGAACACCGGGGAGCTGTTTTTT.

This clone was seen only once. This rearrangement joins TRBV2 to TRBJ2-5, with TRBD1 identical over 7 bases. The J call may be incorrect, as the DNA end agrees better with TRBJ2-7. From germline, CDR1 is SNHLY and CDR2 FYNNEI. The CDR3 totals 14 residues. The CDR3 sequence: CASLGYRGTYEQYF. For the CDR3, the DNA is TGTGCCAGCCTGGGGTACAGGGGAACCTACGAGCAGTACTTC.

The V call is TRBV6-1, the J call TRBJ2-3; no reliable D call. Looked up from germline, CDR1 is MNHNS and CDR2 is SASEGT. The CDR3 consists of 15 residues. V was pared by 2 bases and J by 5 bases, with 14 bases between. The CDR3 DNA is TGTGCCAGCAGTGAAAGACTTAACTTGGGAGATACGCAGTATTTT. Protein sequence: CASSERLNLGDTQYF.

This chain links TRBV5-1 with TRBJ2-7; 13 bases align to TRBD2. Germline V gene lookup returns CDR1 SGHRS and CDR2 YFSETQ. After removal of 4 bases from V and 4 bases from J, the junction contained 8 bases not matched to a gene. The CDR3 runs 16 residues. The CDR3 DNA is TGCGCCAGCAGCCTATCGGGGACTAGCGGGATTTACGAGCAGTACTTC. Protein sequence: CASSLSGTSGIYEQYF.

The genes are TRBV5-4 and TRBJ2-2; TRBD2 might be the D (5 bases). CDR1 is SGHNT, CDR2 YYREEE, per germline (reference sequence). The CDR3 is 17 residues long. Trimming removed 1 base from V and 6 bases from J, with 19 bases in between. For the CDR3, the DNA is TGTGCCAGCAGCTTGAGGCGGTCGGGGTCCGCACCCGGGGAGCTGTTTTTT. Translating gives CASSLRRSGSAPGELFF. The full variable domain, in which reference TRBV5-4 and TRBJ2-2 provide the parts outside the CDR3, is ETGVTQSPTHLIKTRGQQVTLRCSSQSGHNTVSWYQQALGQGPQFIFQYYREEENGRGNFPPRFSGLQFPNYSSELNVNALELDDSALYLCASSLRRSGSAPGELFFGEGSRLTVL.

J is TRBJ1-5 and V is TRBV9; 9 bases match TRBD1. This CDR3 contains 15 residues. Germline V gene sequence: CDR1 SGDLS, CDR2 YYNGEE. Trimming at V came to 4 bases and at J to 0 bases, leaving 2 bases not matched to a gene. In DNA form, the CDR3 reads TGTGCCAGCAGCCCGGACAGGGGTAGCAATCAGCCCCAGCATTTT. Protein product: CASSPDRGSNQPQHF.

This clone is a singleton in its sample. V and J are TRBV9 and TRBJ1-2; D call uncertain. The V end lost 0 bases, the J end lost 4 bases, and 13 bases lay between the germline ends. This CDR3 has 15 residues. Germline CDR1 is SGDLS and CDR2 is YYNGEE. The CDR3 is CASSVEGGQFYGYTF. The CDR3 DNA is TGTGCCAGCAGCGTAGAAGGTGGGCAGTTCTATGGCTACACCTTC.